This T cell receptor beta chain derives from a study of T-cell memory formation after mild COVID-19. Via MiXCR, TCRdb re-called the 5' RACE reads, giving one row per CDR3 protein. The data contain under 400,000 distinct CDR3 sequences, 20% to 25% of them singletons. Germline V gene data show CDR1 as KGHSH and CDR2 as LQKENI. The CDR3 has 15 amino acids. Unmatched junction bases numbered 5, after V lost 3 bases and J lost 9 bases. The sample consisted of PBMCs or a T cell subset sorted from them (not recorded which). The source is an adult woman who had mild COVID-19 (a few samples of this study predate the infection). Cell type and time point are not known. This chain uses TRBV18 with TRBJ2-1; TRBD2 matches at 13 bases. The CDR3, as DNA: TGTGCCAGCTCACCTACTAGCGGGGGGGCCGCTGAGCAGTTCTTC. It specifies CASSPTSGGAAEQFF.